The clone carrying this T cell receptor beta chain was observed a few times. As yet, its antigen is unknown. This entry belongs to a study of beta chain features in type 1 diabetes. Germline V gene lookup returns CDR1 MNHEY and CDR2 SVGAGI. This CDR3 has 13 residues. Trimming removed 6 bases at V and 1 base at J, with 8 bases between. cDNA synthesis used the whole RNA isolate, giving expressed TCRB sequences. Using immunoSEQ multiplex PCR, the repertoire was profiled, and TCRdb retains in-frame clones only, with some absent. The sample consists of 120,000 to 150,000 clones, more than 10% of them appearing once. Whole-study results and caveats: Significant though moderate, a shortening of TCRB CDR3s appeared in all four CD4+ subsets of Type 1 diabetes patients.

V is TRBV6-5 and J is TRBJ2-3; D is unclear. Sequenced material: central memory CD4+ T cells from blood. This TCR was recovered from a man aged 18 to 29 with type 1 diabetes. This CDR3 reads CASSPPGTDTQYF. The CDR3 coding sequence is TGTGCCAGCAGCCCGCCAGGCACAGATACGCAGTATTTT.